These 32 T cell receptor beta chains came from one sample sequenced in a study of patients and donors after allogeneic stem cell transplantation. TCRdb re-called the RT-PCR reads with MiXCR, one entry per CDR3 protein. Of about a million distinct CDR3 sequences in the sample, roughly 18% were seen once. The sample taken for sequencing was blood, either unsorted or a sorted T cell fraction (not recorded which). The receptors here all came from a human donor who was either an allogeneic HSCT recipient or a stem cell or donor lymphocyte infusion donor (not recorded which). It is not recorded whose cells these are; they may come from a transplant donor.

This clonotype was seen more than once but under ten times. As DNA, the CDR3 is TGTGCCAGCAGCTTAGCGGAAACTAGAAGGGAACAGACCCAGTACTTC. It specifies CASSLAETRREQTQYF. The J gene is TRBJ2-5, the V gene TRBV7-2; possibly TRBD2 for D (5 bases). Germline CDR1 and CDR2: SGHTA and FQGNSA. V lost 0 bases and J lost 6, with 17 bases in between. This CDR3 region has 16 residues.

The chain uses TRBV7-9 and TRBJ1-4, with 9 bases aligning to TRBD1. The V and J ends lost 6 bases and 4 bases, in that order; junction bases with no gene match: 3. The CDR3 is 14 residues long. Germline V gene data show CDR1 as SEHNR and CDR2 as FQNEAQ (reference sequence). In nucleotides, the CDR3 is TGTGCCAGCAGACGACAGGGGGGTAATGAAAAACTGTTTTTT. It codes for CASRRQGGNEKLFF.

The V call is TRBV4-3, the J call TRBJ1-1; possibly TRBD1 for D (5 bases). The germline V gene has CDR1 LGHNA and CDR2 YSLEER. The V and J ends lost 1 base and 5 bases respectively, with 8 bases between them. The CDR3 runs to 13 residues. CDR3 sequence reads: CASSQVDMTEAFF. The CDR3 region has the DNA TGCGCCAGCAGCCAAGTGGACATGACTGAAGCTTTCTTT.

The V call is TRBV29-1, the J call TRBJ1-1; weak D call: TRBD1 (6 bases). Trimming took 1 base from V and 0 from J, leaving 12 bases between them. This CDR3 has 15 residues. Germline V lookup: CDR1 SQVTM, CDR2 ANQGSEA. DNA for the CDR3: TGCAGCGTTGAAGTGGGGGGCAGGATGAACACTGAAGCTTTCTTT. It encodes CSVEVGGRMNTEAFF. The entire variable domain, with the rest obtained from reference TRBV29-1 and TRBJ1-1, is as follows: SAVISQKPSRDICQRGTSLTIQCQVDSQVTMMFWYRQQPGQSLTLIATANQGSEATYESGFVIDKFPISRPNLTFSTLTVSNMSPEDSSIYLCSVEVGGRMNTEAFFGQGTRLTVV.

CDR3 loop: CSVSQGANYGYTF. The CDR3 DNA follows: TGCAGCGTCTCGCAGGGAGCTAACTATGGCTACACCTTC. The chain links TRBV29-1 to TRBJ1-2, with a possible D match to TRBD1 (5 bases). The CDR3 runs to 13 residues. CDR1 and CDR2 (germline): SQVTM, ANQGSEA. The V gene lost 6 bases and the J gene lost 0 bases, with 11 bases spanning the gap.

The chain links TRBV5-6 to TRBJ2-7, with D possibly matching TRBD1 (5 bases). The germline V gene encodes CDR1 SGHDT and CDR2 YYEEEE. Trimming shortened V by 1 base and J by 0 bases, and 14 bases separated the two germline ends. The CDR3 covers 16 residues. The CDR3: CASSLTTELSSYEQYF. The CDR3 DNA reads TGTGCCAGCAGCTTGACGACAGAACTAAGCTCCTACGAGCAGTACTTC.

V is TRBV30 and J is TRBJ2-1; D possibly corresponds to TRBD1 (6 bases). The CDR3 sequence is 14 residues long. V lost 4 bases and J lost 4, with 14 bases in between. Germline V gene sequence: CDR1 GTSNPN, CDR2 SVGIG (reference sequence). The CDR3, as DNA: TGTGCCTGGAACGGACAGCCAGCTTACAATGAGCAGTTCTTC. Protein sequence: CAWNGQPAYNEQFF.

Only a few counts were recorded for this clonotype. A much larger clone differs from this one at a single base, so this may be a read error. The chain carries TRBV5-1 and TRBJ2-3; D is possibly TRBD1 (6 bases). CDR3 size: 14 residues. The germline gives CDR1 SGHRS, CDR2 YFSETQ. Trimming shortened V by 0 bases and J by 2 bases, and 7 bases separated the two germline ends. The CDR3 DNA reads TGCGCCAGCAGCTTGGGGACAGACACAGATACGCAGTATTTT. Translated: CASSLGTDTDTQYF.

The rearrangement uses TRBV6-2 or TRBV6-3 and TRBJ1-5; tentative D call: TRBD1 (6 bases). The CDR3 consists of 15 residues. Per the germline V gene, CDR1 is MNHEY and CDR2 is SVGEGT. V lost 2 bases and J 5 bases, leaving 13 bases between the germline ends. DNA of the CDR3: TGTGCCAGCAGTTACGAAGGGGGGAGATATCAGCCCCAGCATTTT. Its protein is CASSYEGGRYQPQHF.

This clonotype was picked up a small number of times. The junction and the germline gene differ at one end; a read error may be behind it. The V call is TRBV7-9, the J call TRBJ1-1; D is unresolved. Germline lookup yields CDR1 SEHNR and CDR2 FQNEAQ (reference sequence). CDR3 length equals 11 residues. The CDR3 bases are TGTGCCAGCAGCTTATCTGACGAAGTAGGATTT. It encodes CASSLSDEVGF.

This clonotype was counted between two and nine times. This rearrangement joins TRBV4-1 to TRBJ1-5; unclear D gene. This CDR3 is 13 amino acids long. V lost 4 bases and J 12 bases, leaving 16 bases between the germline ends. CDR1 and CDR2 (germline): MGHRA, YSYEKL. The CDR3 reads CASSPMEYGNQHF. The CDR3 region has the DNA TGCGCCAGCAGCCCGATGGAATATGGGAACCAGCATTTT.

The genes are TRBV11-2 and TRBJ2-1, with D perhaps TRBD2 (5 bases). The CDR3 extends over 15 amino acids. The germline V gene encodes CDR1 SGHAT and CDR2 FQNNGV. V shed 4 bases and J shed 4 bases, with 14 bases lying between them. The CDR3 sequence is CASSWTDTTYNEQFF. The CDR3 DNA sequence: TGTGCCAGCAGCTGGACTGATACGACTTACAATGAGCAGTTCTTC. Full variable domain (rest looked up from reference TRBV11-2 and TRBJ2-1): EAGVAQSPRYKIIEKRQSVAFWCNPISGHATLYWYQQILGQGPKLLIQFQNNGVVDDSQLPKDRFSAERLKGVDSTLKIQPAKLEDSAVYLCASSWTDTTYNEQFFGPGTRLTVL.

In this sample, this clonotype turned up a few times. The genes are TRBV5-5 and TRBJ1-2; possibly TRBD1 for D (5 bases). The CDR3 runs to 14 residues. V lost 6 bases, J lost 1 base, and 13 bases lay in between. Germline V lookup: CDR1 SGHKS, CDR2 YYEKEE (reference sequence). The CDR3: CASTLGGFNYGYTF. CDR3 in DNA: TGTGCCAGCACCCTCGGGGGTTTTAACTATGGCTACACCTTC.

V gene TRBV12-3 or TRBV12-4 combines with J gene TRBJ1-2; D is undetermined. This CDR3 has 14 residues. V lost 7 bases and J lost 8, with 20 bases in between. The CDR3 DNA is TGTGCCAGCACCTTGGGCAGGCTACAAGGGGGCTACACCTTC. Protein product: CASTLGRLQGGYTF.

Written as DNA, the CDR3 is TGTGCCAGTAGTATAGATTCGGTCTCCTACGAGCAGTACTTC. This codes for CASSIDSVSYEQYF. V is TRBV19 and J is TRBJ2-7, with unresolved D. In germline, CDR1 is LNHDA, CDR2 SQIVND (reference sequence). The CDR3 covers 14 residues. Trimming took off 0 bases at V and 0 bases at J, with 6 bases between the two ends. The entire variable domain, with the rest obtained from reference TRBV19 and TRBJ2-7, is as follows: DGGITQSPKYLFRKEGQNVTLSCEQNLNHDAMYWYRQDPGQGLRLIYYSQIVNDFQKGDIAEGYSVSREKKESFPLTVTSAQKNPTAFYLCASSIDSVSYEQYFGPGTRLTVT.

V gene TRBV7-8 combines with J gene TRBJ1-2; 8 bases agree with TRBD1. V lost 5 bases, J lost 4 bases, and 9 bases stayed unmatched. Germline V CDR1 and CDR2: SGHVS, FQNEAQ. The CDR3 covers 15 residues. DNA for the CDR3: TGTGCCAGCAGCCGTCGGCGGACAGGGAGCTATGGCTACACCTTC. It codes for CASSRRRTGSYGYTF.

This rearrangement joins TRBV15 to TRBJ2-1; TRBD2 agrees at 8 bases. Trimming took 1 base from V and 5 from J; bases not matched to a gene: 10. CDR1 LNHNV and CDR2 YYDKDF come from the germline V gene (reference sequence). The CDR3 length is 17 residues. CDR3: CATSRVSRTSIHNEQFF. The CDR3 bases are TGTGCCACCAGCAGAGTAAGTCGGACTAGCATCCACAATGAGCAGTTCTTC.

This clonotype was counted a few times. The chain is built from TRBV3-1 and TRBJ2-3; D uncertain. CDR1 and CDR2 from the germline V gene are LGHDT and YNNKEL (reference sequence). Trimming removed 1 base from V and 6 bases from J, with 17 bases in between. The CDR3 loop spans 16 amino acids. The DNA for the CDR3 is TGTGCCAGCAGCCAAGGGATGAACGGCGCCAAGGATACGCAGTATTTT. It codes for CASSQGMNGAKDTQYF.

CDR3 coding DNA: TGTGCCAGCAGCTTAGTTGGAGGGAGAAGTGACGAGCAGTACTTC. It codes for CASSLVGGRSDEQYF. This chain connects TRBV7-2 to TRBJ2-7, with D possibly matching TRBD2 (6 bases). Trimming left V 1 base short and J 5 bases short, with 15 bases between. Germline V gene lookup returns CDR1 SGHTA and CDR2 FQGNSA. CDR3 size: 15 residues.

This clonotype appeared a single time. The chain uses TRBV4-1 and TRBJ2-7, with no clear D. Germline values: CDR1 MGHRA, CDR2 YSYEKL. The CDR3 is made up of 15 amino acids. V lost 2 bases, J lost 2 bases, and 13 bases lay in between. The CDR3 protein is CASSQSQSLAYEQYF. The CDR3, as DNA: TGCGCCAGCAGCCAATCACAGTCACTGGCCTACGAGCAGTACTTC.

The V gene is TRBV10-3, the J gene TRBJ1-2; D gene uncertain. CDR3 length equals 15 residues. V lost 6 bases to trimming and J lost 0 bases, with 14 bases between them. Germline V lookup: CDR1 ENHRY, CDR2 SYGVKD. The CDR3 nucleotides read TGTGCCATCAGCTGGACGGGAAAAGCTAACTATGGCTACACCTTC. It yields the protein CAISWTGKANYGYTF.

This chain joins TRBV6-5 and TRBJ2-3; TRBD2 aligns across 14 bases. Losses at the gene ends were 2 bases for V and 3 bases for J; bases not matched to a gene: 7. Per germline, CDR1 MNHEY and CDR2 SVGAGI. This CDR3 has 18 residues. The CDR3: CASSYVGLAGVGTDTQYF. The CDR3 region has the DNA TGTGCCAGCAGTTACGTGGGACTAGCGGGAGTCGGTACAGATACGCAGTATTTT.

A few counts support this clonotype. The rearrangement uses TRBV21-1 and TRBJ2-1; the table gives TRBD1 as D, unverified against the DNA. TRBV21-1 counts as a pseudogene. There are 16 residues in the CDR3. CDR3 sequence (DNA): TGTGCCAGCAGCAACCAAATTCGGCCCCGGACGGATGAGCAGTTCTTC. It encodes CASSNQIRPRTDEQFF.

This clonotype was found many times. This sequence joins TRBV20-1 and TRBJ1-5; 9 bases match TRBD1. This CDR3 is 18 amino acids long. With 1 base clipped from V and 4 bases from J, the junction kept 14 bases outside the gene matches. Germline values: CDR1 DFQATT, CDR2 SNEGSKA (reference sequence). Here the CDR3 DNA reads TGCAGTGCTAGAGTAATGGGACAGGGAGGTACGGCGAATCAGCCCCAGCATTTT. Protein: CSARVMGQGGTANQPQHF.

The chain recombines TRBV4-3 with TRBJ2-3; possibly TRBD1 for D (6 bases). The V and J ends lost 1 base and 6 bases respectively, with 11 bases between them. CDR1 is LGHNA and CDR2 is YSLEER in the germline V gene. This CDR3 has 14 amino acids. CDR3 nucleotide sequence: TGCGCCAGCAGCCAAGGCTCAGGGGAGGATACGCAGTATTTT. Amino acid sequence: CASSQGSGEDTQYF.

The chain recombines TRBV27 with TRBJ1-2; a possible D gene is TRBD1 (6 bases). From germline, CDR1 is MNHEY and CDR2 SMNVEV (reference sequence). The CDR3 has 12 amino acids. Between the trimmed V and J ends, which lost 6 bases and 6 bases, there was a span of 11 bases. The CDR3 DNA sequence: TGTGCCAGCAGCCCAGGGGACAATGGCTACACCTTC. Translation gives CASSPGDNGYTF.

V gene TRBV19 combines with J gene TRBJ1-1, with D unclear. Trimming shortened V by 3 bases and J by 3 bases, and 20 bases separated the two germline ends. Germline CDR1 and CDR2: LNHDA and SQIVND (reference sequence). CDR3 length equals 17 residues. CDR3 loop: CASSMVGVGYSDTEAFF. CDR3 DNA: TGTGCCAGTAGTATGGTCGGGGTGGGTTATTCGGACACTGAAGCTTTCTTT.

The table lists this clonotype with a few counts. This chain connects TRBV6-1 to TRBJ1-2, with a possible D match to TRBD1 (6 bases). Germline V CDR1 and CDR2: MNHNS, SASEGT. The CDR3 consists of 13 residues. Deletions cut 5 bases from V and 5 bases from J, with 12 bases between. CDR3 amino acids: CASSRPGQYGYTF. DNA of the CDR3: TGTGCCAGCAGTCGACCCGGACAGTATGGCTACACCTTC.

This chain joins TRBV18 and TRBJ2-1, with TRBD1 as a possible D gene (5 bases). The V gene's germline CDR1 is KGHSH and CDR2 LQKENI. With 0 bases removed from V and 4 bases from J, the gap between germline ends came to 7 bases. The CDR3 loop spans 14 amino acids. The CDR3 protein is CASSPPAGYNEQFF. The CDR3 nucleotides read TGTGCCAGCTCACCACCGGCAGGGTACAATGAGCAGTTCTTC.

There are a few counts of this clonotype. This chain uses TRBV11-2 with TRBJ2-5; tentatively, D is TRBD2 (6 bases). The CDR3 covers 16 residues. Germline assignment: CDR1 SGHAT and CDR2 FQNNGV. V lost 1 base, J lost 2 bases, and 14 bases lay in between. CDR3 sequence reads: CASSLGLAYPQETQYF. CDR3 nucleotide sequence: TGTGCCAGCAGCTTAGGCCTAGCGTACCCACAAGAGACCCAGTACTTC.

This chain uses TRBV4-1 with TRBJ2-5; TRBD2 matches at 9 bases. Germline loops: CDR1 MGHRA, CDR2 YSYEKL. The CDR3 extends over 14 amino acids. Trimming at V came to 2 bases and at J to 5 bases, leaving 3 bases not matched to a gene. CDR3 residues: CASSQLTSGETQYF. DNA of the CDR3: TGCGCCAGCAGCCAATTAACTAGCGGGGAGACCCAGTACTTC.

There are a few counts of this clonotype. This chain connects TRBV12-3 or TRBV12-4 to TRBJ2-1; D gene ambiguous. This CDR3 is 13 amino acids long. V dropped 6 bases and J dropped 16 bases, with 22 bases sitting between them. The DNA for the CDR3 is TGTGCCAGCAGGAAAGGACCGGTACAATTCATCTTCTTC. Translation: CASRKGPVQFIFF.